The present T cell receptor beta chain was sequenced within a study of blood T cell repertoires in COVID-19 (dated by TCRdb to the early 2020s). With regard to the full study: Collaborator samples came from the United States, Italy and Spain and covered acute and convalescent phases of COVID-19. The material from the prospective study consisted of cDNA or gDNA derived from T cells, B-cell-depleted T cells, or PBMCs. Subjects who had been exposed to COVID-19, were actively infected with it, or had recovered from it provided the deeply sampled blood TCRbeta repertoires that made up the dataset. The repertoires were released in a freely available public database intended as a resource for research on the immune response to SARS-CoV-2. The samples were drawn from two sources: the first 160 participants of the ongoing ImmuneRACE study, and fewer than 1,500 subjects contributed by 6 global collaborators. The sample metadata nearly always contained a de-identified subject ID, COVID-19 status, age in years and sex. Where available, HLA class I and class II types were taken from metadata supplied by the sample provider and were not determined by assay-based typing.

The immunoSEQ Assay, a bias-controlled multiplex PCR, was used to amplify TCRbeta CDR3 regions from genomic DNA. Per the source publication's procedure: The number of nucleated cells in each sample was estimated from the amplification of reference gene primers within the assay. To quantify the absolute abundance of each unique TCRbeta CDR3 rearrangement, sequence reads were collapsed and filtered. For each sample, productive Simpson clonality was calculated as the square root of Simpson's diversity index over productive rearrangements. The table was pulled from immuneACCESS by TCRdb, which kept in-frame rearrangements only. Such tables lose some clones; where checked, under half of the loss comes from unresolved V genes, and the rest has no known cause. V and J calls and clone size follow that table, whereas D and trimming were derived from the DNA. The sample records under 110,000 clones, about 90% of which are singletons. The ten largest clones add up to around 10% of the sample.

Here is what the overall study found, with its caveats: The quantity of clinical and demographic metadata differed by source and by participant and was supplied without curation.

Whole blood was collected in K2EDTA tubes by collaborating institutions according to the institutions' own protocols. Collaborator samples were shipped for TCRbeta analysis as frozen whole blood, isolated PBMCs, or DNA extracted from either sample type. From the cysteine up to the phenylalanine, the CDR3 has a length of 14 residues. CDR3 DNA only is kept here, 42 bases in frame from base 1. CDR1 is given as SGDLS and CDR2 as YYNGEE, both from the germline V gene. Trimming costs V 6 bases and J 6 bases, and their ends lie 13 bases apart. Concerning this clone: Its cognate antigen has yet to be identified. Base-call qualities are not available, and no considerably larger clone is one nucleotide away.

The clonotype comes from a young woman with acute or convalescent COVID-19. Material for sequencing was peripheral blood. The chain joins TRBV9 to TRBJ1-6, and possibly TRBD1, on 6 matching bases. The CDR3 region: CASNRDIANSPLHF. The DNA sequence is given as TGTGCCAGCAACCGGGACATCGCTAATTCACCCCTCCACTTT.